This T cell receptor beta chain was found in a study of cytomegalovirus exposure and HLA in healthy donors. Study-wide results and caveats: Apart from CMV serostatus, no immune exposure information was available. TCR beta V- and J-gene trimming, according to a later analysis, was linked to a missense DCLRE1C variant. TRBV6-2, TRBV6-3 and some other V segments were unresolvable in 87-base-pair reads.

With regard to this clone: The antigen is unknown.

13 Jbeta primers and 60 Vbeta primers were used for the PCR. Profiled with immunoSEQ multiplex PCR; TCRdb holds only in-frame clones, not every one. The table shows more than 65,000 clones, with about 79% occurring only once. The CDR3 consists of 12 residues. V was cut by 5 bases and J by 6 bases, with 8 bases left in between. Germline loops: CDR1 LNHDA, CDR2 SQIVND (reference sequence). Sequenced input: PBMCs. This clonotype originated in a young man in good health and CMV-seropositive. The chain employs TRBV19 and TRBJ1-5, with no clear D. This CDR3 is CASSLGGQPQHF. The CDR3 bases are TGTGCCAGTAGTTTGGGAGGTCAGCCCCAGCATTTT.